Listed here are 4 T cell receptor beta chains from one sample, sequenced in a study of blood T cell repertoires in COVID-19. Profiled with immunoSEQ multiplex PCR; TCRdb holds only in-frame clones, not every one. The sample carries about 120,000 clones, about 83% recorded once. The sample comprised peripheral blood. The source of these receptors is a woman in her 50s with acute or convalescent COVID-19.

The chain employs TRBV19 and TRBJ1-6; D is unresolved. V lost 5 bases and J lost 4, with 9 bases in between. The CDR3 loop spans 14 amino acids. Germline CDR1 LNHDA, CDR2 SQIVND (reference sequence). This CDR3 is CASSSGSYNSPLHF. The CDR3 nucleotides read TGTGCCAGTAGTTCGGGGTCTTATAATTCACCCCTCCACTTT.

The V call is TRBV11-2, the J call TRBJ1-1; 7 nucleotides match TRBD1. The V gene's germline CDR1 is SGHAT and CDR2 FQNNGV. The CDR3 has 12 residues. The V gene end was trimmed by 5 bases and the J gene end by 11 bases; junction bases not matched to a gene: 8. The CDR3 DNA reads as TGTGCCAGCAGCATGCCGCCACAGGGGGCTTTCTTT. Translation gives CASSMPPQGAFF.

This chain uses TRBV12-2 with TRBJ2-7; the D segment call TRBD2 is taken from the table without a DNA check. TRBV12-2 is a recognized pseudogene. The CDR3 runs 16 residues. CDR3 protein: CASRPLTRKDLYEQYF. As DNA, the CDR3 is TGTGCAAGTCGCCCCCTAACTAGGAAGGACCTCTACGAGCAGTACTTC.

The chain combines TRBV7-9 with TRBJ1-1, with D perhaps matching TRBD1 (6 bases). Germline loops: CDR1 SEHNR, CDR2 FQNEAQ (reference sequence). Trimming shortened V by 6 bases and J by 3 bases, and 8 bases separated the two germline ends. The CDR3 has 12 amino acids. Here the CDR3 reads CASRQGHTEAFF. The CDR3 bases are TGTGCCAGCAGACAGGGCCACACTGAAGCTTTCTTT. Combining the CDR3 with reference TRBV7-9 and TRBJ1-1 gives the whole variable domain DTGVSQNPRHKITKRGQNVTFRCDPISEHNRLYWYRQTLGQGPEFLTYFQNEAQLEKSRLLSDRFSAERPKGSFSTLEIQRTEQGDSAMYLCASRQGHTEAFFGQGTRLTVV.